This is a list of T cell receptor beta chains from one sample in a study of blood T cells in healthy people across ages. TCRdb reprocessed the 5' RACE reads via MiXCR and lists one record per CDR3 protein. The profile covers approximately 1,700,000 distinct CDR3 sequences, with 35% to 50% appearing a single time and around 23% taken by the ten largest. Sequenced input: blood. The receptors derive from a human donor in good health. CDR3s include the opening cysteine and the closing phenylalanine or tryptophan. Each record gives: V gene, D gene, clone size, J gene, CDR3 protein, CDR3 DNA. A D gene is named only where the DNA matches it firmly. The size of a clone is reported for some rows only, either as once, few or many, or as a class for expanded clones.

TRBV12-3/TRBV12-4,TRBD2,-,TRBJ2-4,CASSLVLAEIQDKNIQYF,TGTGCCAGCAGTTTAGTACTAGCGGAAATACAGGACAAAAACATTCAGTACTTC
TRBV6-1,-,few,TRBJ1-5,CASSVQGSGNQPQHF,TGTGCCAGCAGTGTTCAGGGATCGGGCAATCAGCCCCAGCATTTT
TRBV3-1,TRBD2,-,TRBJ2-1,CASSQGSLAGQFF,TGTGCCAGCAGCCAAGGTAGTCTAGCGGGGCAGTTCTTC
TRBV27,TRBD1,-,TRBJ2-1,CASYPTGFQDNEQFF,TGTGCCAGCTACCCGACAGGGTTTCAGGACAATGAGCAGTTCTTC
TRBV7-2,-,-,TRBJ2-5,CASSLGALQETQYF,TGTGCCAGCAGCTTAGGGGCCTTGCAAGAGACCCAGTACTTC
TRBV20-1,-,-,TRBJ2-3,CSVAWTSQDTQYF,TGCAGTGTCGCATGGACAAGCCAGGATACGCAGTATTTT
TRBV6-5,-,-,TRBJ2-5,CASSQDVYQETQYF,TGTGCCAGCAGTCAGGACGTGTACCAAGAGACCCAGTACTTC
TRBV6-2/TRBV6-3,-,-,TRBJ2-1,CASSYVGTRQFF,TGTGCCAGCAGTTACGTCGGGACAAGGCAGTTCTTC
TRBV4-1,-,few,TRBJ2-7,CASSQDPPRTYEQYF,TGCGCCAGCAGCCAAGATCCCCCCCGTACATACGAGCAGTACTTC
TRBV10-3,-,-,TRBJ1-5,CAISESGRVNQPQHF,TGTGCCATCAGTGAGTCTGGGAGAGTCAATCAGCCCCAGCATTTT
TRBV4-2,TRBD1,few,TRBJ2-4,CASSQDMGTVTNKNIQYF,TGTGCCAGCAGCCAAGATATGGGGACAGTAACCAACAAAAACATTCAGTACTTC
TRBV6-5,TRBD2,-,TRBJ2-5,CASSYSIGGAKTQYF,TGTGCCAGCAGTTACTCCATCGGGGGGGCAAAGACCCAGTACTTC
TRBV7-2,-,-,TRBJ2-1,CASSQVPVGANSYNEQFF,TGTGCCAGCAGCCAAGTTCCAGTGGGGGCCAACTCCTACAATGAGCAGTTCTTC
TRBV7-2,-,-,TRBJ1-3,CASSSNRVANTIYF,TGTGCCAGCAGCTCCAACAGGGTGGCAAACACCATATATTTT
TRBV2,-,-,TRBJ2-7,CASSGQLNYEQYF,TGTGCCAGCAGCGGACAGCTAAACTACGAGCAGTACTTC
TRBV4-3,-,-,TRBJ1-2,CASSQAAGADYGYTF,TGCGCCAGCAGCCAAGCGGCGGGGGCGGACTATGGCTACACCTTC